A single sample gave rise to the 28 T cell receptor beta chains below, sequenced in a study of shared clonotypes between healthy human individuals. Using immunoSEQ multiplex PCR, the repertoire was profiled, and TCRdb retains in-frame clones only, with some absent. The sample includes some 500,000 clones, roughly 80% of them seen just once. Sample: PBMCs. These receptors came from a woman in her thirties or forties in good health. Some clones in this sample may be carry-over from other donors' samples.

V gene TRBV28 combines with J gene TRBJ2-5; D perhaps matches TRBD1 (5 bases). The J call may be incorrect, as the DNA end agrees better with TRBJ2-7. There are 14 residues in the CDR3. Germline loops: CDR1 MDHEN, CDR2 SYDVKM. The CDR3 coding sequence is TGTGCCAGCAGTTTGGCAGGGTTTTCCTACGAGCAGTACTTC. Translation gives CASSLAGFSYEQYF.

The chain joins TRBV30 to TRBJ2-7, with D hard to call. Germline V CDR1 and CDR2: GTSNPN, SVGIG (reference sequence). The CDR3 spans 12 residues. V dropped 7 bases and J dropped 0 bases, with 10 bases sitting between them. The chain's CDR3 is CAFWSDSYEQYF. CDR3 nucleotide sequence: TGTGCCTTCTGGTCGGACTCCTACGAGCAGTACTTC.

The J gene is TRBJ1-1, the V gene TRBV6-1; D unclear. V was shortened by 4 bases and J by 3 bases, with 6 bases between the two germline ends. Germline CDR1 reads MNHNS; CDR2 reads SASEGT. The CDR3 length is 12 residues. For the CDR3, the DNA is TGTGCCAGCAGTGTAAGTGACACTGAAGCTTTCTTT. The encoded protein is CASSVSDTEAFF.

This sequence joins TRBV13 and TRBJ1-1, with 7 bases that match TRBD1. The trim removed 6 bases at V and 1 base at J, leaving 8 bases unmatched. Germline loops: CDR1 PRHDT, CDR2 FYEKMQ (reference sequence). The CDR3 length is 15 residues. CDR3 nucleotide sequence: TGTGCCAGCAGGGCCTTGAGACAGGGGAACACTGAAGCTTTCTTT. It encodes CASRALRQGNTEAFF.

As concerns this clone: A much larger clone lies one base from this, so it may be a read error. The chain links TRBV29-1 to TRBJ2-7, with D perhaps TRBD2 (6 bases). Germline assignment: CDR1 SQVTM and CDR2 ANQGSEA. Trimming removed 4 bases at V and 4 bases at J, with 14 bases between. This CDR3 is built from 13 residues. CDR3 DNA: TGCAGCGTTGGCATAGCGGCCACTTACGAGCAGTACTTC. Residues: CSVGIAATYEQYF.

This rearrangement joins TRBV4-2 to TRBJ1-2; TRBD1 is a possible D gene (5 bases). The CDR3 extends over 16 amino acids. From germline, CDR1 is LGHNA and CDR2 YNFKEQ. Between the trimmed V and J ends, which lost 0 bases and 2 bases, there was a span of 13 bases. As DNA, the CDR3 is TGTGCCAGCAGCCAAGAAAGCGCAGACAGAAACTATGGCTACACCTTC. This sequence encodes CASSQESADRNYGYTF.

The CDR3 DNA reads as TGTGCCAGCAGACAGTCCTACAATGAGCAGTTCTTC. This encodes CASRQSYNEQFF. V usage is TRBV28 and J usage is TRBJ2-1; no clear D. Trimming pared 6 bases from V and 1 base from J, leaving 4 bases between. Per germline, CDR1 MDHEN and CDR2 SYDVKM. This CDR3 is 12 amino acids long.

The chain employs TRBV7-9 and TRBJ2-7; no reliable D call. The CDR3 extends over 13 amino acids. With 5 bases removed from V and 7 bases from J, the gap between germline ends came to 15 bases. The V gene's germline CDR1 is SEHNR and CDR2 FQNEAQ (reference sequence). CDR3: CASSPDPDREQYF. The DNA for the CDR3 is TGTGCCAGCAGCCCAGATCCCGATCGGGAGCAGTACTTC. Drawing the rest from reference TRBV7-9 and TRBJ2-7, the complete variable domain is DTGVSQNPRHKITKRGQNVTFRCDPISEHNRLYWYRQTLGQGPEFLTYFQNEAQLEKSRLLSDRFSAERPKGSFSTLEIQRTEQGDSAMYLCASSPDPDREQYFGPGTRLTVT.

This clone occurred once. The chain carries TRBV5-1 and TRBJ1-2; D perhaps matches TRBD1 (5 bases). Trimming shortened V by 5 bases and J by 8 bases, and 22 bases separated the two germline ends. The CDR3 is 15 amino acids. The germline V gene encodes CDR1 SGHRS and CDR2 YFSETQ. CDR3 amino acids: CASSLPAEAGLGYTF. The CDR3, as DNA: TGCGCCAGCAGTTTACCCGCGGAGGCAGGGCTGGGCTACACCTTC.

The genes are TRBV19 and TRBJ1-5, with D possibly being TRBD1 (6 bases). The CDR3 has 15 residues. Germline CDR1 LNHDA, CDR2 SQIVND (reference sequence). The ends were cut back, 4 bases at V and 1 base at J, with 11 bases in the middle. CDR3: CASSNTGRSNQPQHF. The CDR3 region has the DNA TGTGCCAGTAGTAACACAGGGAGAAGCAATCAGCCCCAGCATTTT.

V gene TRBV5-1 combines with J gene TRBJ1-2; D unresolved. V was cut by 6 bases and J by 4 bases, with 4 bases left in between. The CDR3 extends over 10 amino acids. CDR1 and CDR2 (germline): SGHRS, YFSETQ. The CDR3 region is CASKGYGYTF. DNA of the CDR3: TGCGCCAGCAAAGGCTATGGCTACACCTTC.

The chain employs TRBV27 and TRBJ2-2, with D perhaps TRBD2 (6 bases). Trimming removed 8 bases at V and 0 bases at J, with 10 bases between. The germline CDR1 and CDR2 sequences are MNHEY and SMNVEV (reference sequence). The CDR3 runs to 14 residues. In nucleotides, the CDR3 is TGTGCCAGCCGGGACTGGGCGAACACCGGGGAGCTGTTTTTT. This encodes CASRDWANTGELFF.

This clone was seen ten or more times. J is TRBJ2-4 and V is TRBV15; D is uncertain. This CDR3 region has 14 residues. Between the trimmed V and J ends, which lost 1 base and 5 bases, there was a span of 9 bases. Germline values: CDR1 LNHNV, CDR2 YYDKDF (reference sequence). This CDR3 is CATSRALMENIQYF. CDR3 nucleotide sequence: TGTGCCACCAGCAGAGCACTTATGGAAAACATTCAGTACTTC.

Note on this clone: It may be a read error: a sequence one base away is much more abundant. The chain employs TRBV5-4 and TRBJ1-5; D is perhaps TRBD1 (5 bases). The CDR3 is 13 residues long. The germline CDR1 and CDR2 sequences are SGHNT and YYREEE (reference sequence). Trimming took 4 bases from V and 4 from J, leaving 9 bases between them. This CDR3 is CASSPDRNQPQHF. CDR3 nucleotides: TGTGCCAGCAGCCCCGACAGAAATCAGCCCCAGCATTTT.

As for this clone: A junction end diverges from the germline sequence, so it may reflect a read error. This chain connects TRBV7-2 to TRBJ2-2, with D perhaps being TRBD1 or TRBD2 (5 bases each). Germline CDR1 reads SGHTA; CDR2 reads FQGNSA. This CDR3 has 18 amino acids. The CDR3 protein is CASSLAPGPHIQPGELLF. In DNA form, the CDR3 reads TGTGCCAGCAGCTTAGCCCCGGGACCCCATATTCAACCCGGGGAGCTGCTTTTT.

A few counts support this clone. Being one base from a much bigger clone, this may be a read error. V and J are TRBV5-1 and TRBJ1-5; maybe TRBD1 (6 bases). Germline CDR1 SGHRS, CDR2 YFSETQ. There are 15 residues in the CDR3. CDR3 amino acids: CASSFIPGDNRPQHF. CDR3 sequence (DNA): TGCGCCAGCAGCTTTATTCCAGGGGACAATCGGCCCCAGCATTTT.

This sequence joins TRBV10-3 and TRBJ2-3, with 9 bases that match TRBD2. The germline CDR1 and CDR2 sequences are ENHRY and SYGVKD. Trimming took 6 bases from V and 0 from J; bases not matched to a gene: 4. The CDR3 is 15 residues long. In DNA form, the CDR3 reads TGTGCCATCAGCCTTACTAGCGGGAGCACAGATACGCAGTATTTT. Its protein product is CAISLTSGSTDTQYF.

This chain uses TRBV10-2 with TRBJ2-3; D remains unclear. Trimming took 0 bases from V and 2 from J, leaving 6 bases between them. This CDR3 has 14 amino acids. The germline V gene encodes CDR1 WSHSY and CDR2 SAAADI. The CDR3 DNA reads TGCGCCAGCAGTGAGTCCGCGGTCACAGATACGCAGTATTTT. Amino acid sequence: CASSESAVTDTQYF.

The V gene is TRBV19, the J gene TRBJ2-7; TRBD2 aligns across 14 bases. V shed 4 bases and J 5 bases; nucleotides not matched to a gene: 4. Germline V CDR1 and CDR2: LNHDA, SQIVND (reference sequence). CDR3 length: 15 residues. The CDR3 sequence: CASSTGLAGGHEQYF. The DNA of the CDR3 is TGTGCCAGTAGTACTGGACTAGCGGGAGGCCACGAGCAGTACTTC. The full variable domain, with the rest looked up from reference TRBV19 and TRBJ2-7, is DGGITQSPKYLFRKEGQNVTLSCEQNLNHDAMYWYRQDPGQGLRLIYYSQIVNDFQKGDIAEGYSVSREKKESFPLTVTSAQKNPTAFYLCASSTGLAGGHEQYFGPGTRLTVT.

The rearrangement links TRBV7-9 to TRBJ1-4; D is possibly TRBD1 (5 bases). The CDR3 covers 16 residues. Germline lookup yields CDR1 SEHNR and CDR2 FQNEAQ (reference sequence). V was pared by 5 bases and J by 0 bases, with 13 bases between. CDR3 sequence (DNA): TGTGCCAGCAGCCCTAGTCGAGGGGCAACTAATGAAAAACTGTTTTTT. It yields the protein CASSPSRGATNEKLFF.

The chain joins TRBV18 to TRBJ1-5, with D uncertain. CDR1 and CDR2 from the germline V gene are KGHSH and LQKENI. The CDR3 is 15 amino acids. V was pared by 3 bases and J by 5 bases, with 14 bases between. CDR3 nucleotide sequence: TGTGCCAGCTCACCCCTAAAAGGTGAGCATCAGCCCCAGCATTTT. Translation: CASSPLKGEHQPQHF. Drawing the rest from reference TRBV18 and TRBJ1-5, the complete variable domain is NAGVMQNPRHLVRRRGQEARLRCSPMKGHSHVYWYRQLPEEGLKFMVYLQKENIIDESGMPKERFSAEFPKEGPSILRIQQVVRGDSAAYFCASSPLKGEHQPQHFGDGTRLSIL.

V is TRBV4-3 and J is TRBJ1-2; perhaps TRBD1 as D (5 bases). V lost 0 bases and J lost 2, with 10 bases in between. The CDR3 totals 15 residues. Germline CDR1 is LGHNA and CDR2 is YSLEER. The CDR3 is CASSQEAGKNYGYTF. The DNA of the CDR3 is TGCGCCAGCAGCCAAGAGGCAGGGAAAAACTATGGCTACACCTTC.

J is TRBJ2-1 and V is TRBV7-2; a possible D gene is TRBD2 (6 bases). The germline V gene has CDR1 SGHTA and CDR2 FQGNSA. V was cut by 5 bases and J by 1 base, with 21 bases left in between. The CDR3 has 18 amino acids. The CDR3 loop reads CASSTRFSDSGSYNEQFF. The CDR3 coding sequence is TGTGCCAGCAGCACCCGCTTTTCAGACAGCGGGTCCTACAATGAGCAGTTCTTC. Full variable domain (remainder filled in from reference TRBV7-2 and TRBJ2-1): GAGVSQSPSNKVTEKGKDVELRCDPISGHTALYWYRQSLGQGLEFLIYFQGNSAPDKSGLPSDRFSAERTGGSVSTLTIQRTQQEDSAVYLCASSTRFSDSGSYNEQFFGPGTRLTVL.

In this sample, this clone turned up a few times. The chain uses TRBV5-1 and TRBJ2-1; TRBD2 matches 9 bases. The germline gives CDR1 SGHRS, CDR2 YFSETQ. V lost 4 bases and J lost 6; bases outside the gene matches: 8. This CDR3 comprises 15 residues. CDR3 sequence: CASSTTSGQANEQFF. In DNA form, the CDR3 reads TGCGCCAGCAGCACCACTAGCGGGCAGGCCAATGAGCAGTTCTTC.

The chain combines TRBV11-2 with TRBJ2-2; 8 nucleotides agree with TRBD2. The CDR3 length is 16 residues. J was trimmed by 4 bases and V by 1 base; bases with no gene match: 5. Germline V lookup: CDR1 SGHAT, CDR2 FQNNGV. The CDR3 bases are TGTGCCAGCAGCTTAGTGGGCGGGAGGTTCACCGGGGAGCTGTTTTTT. This gives the protein CASSLVGGRFTGELFF. Supplemented by reference TRBV11-2 and TRBJ2-2, the full variable domain reads EAGVAQSPRYKIIEKRQSVAFWCNPISGHATLYWYQQILGQGPKLLIQFQNNGVVDDSQLPKDRFSAERLKGVDSTLKIQPAKLEDSAVYLCASSLVGGRFTGELFFGEGSRLTVL.

V gene TRBV11-3 combines with J gene TRBJ1-1; no firm D call. Germline loops: CDR1 SGHNT, CDR2 YENEEA. Deletions cut 2 bases from V and 0 bases from J, with 7 bases between. The CDR3 contains 14 residues. The CDR3 here is CASSLSGLNTEAFF. The CDR3 nucleotides read TGTGCCAGCAGCTTATCTGGGCTGAACACTGAAGCTTTCTTT.

The V call is TRBV28, the J call TRBJ1-5; D possibly corresponds to TRBD1 (5 bases). This CDR3 is 14 amino acids long. V dropped 7 bases and J dropped 6 bases, with 16 bases sitting between them. Germline-derived CDR1 and CDR2 are MDHEN and SYDVKM. The CDR3 here is CASNPGGVRQPQHF. The CDR3 DNA sequence: TGTGCCAGCAACCCGGGAGGGGTCCGTCAGCCCCAGCATTTT.

The V gene is TRBV7-3, the J gene TRBJ2-3; 10 nucleotides align to TRBD1. The CDR3 covers 16 residues. The junction had 5 bases not matched to a gene; V was cut back by 1 base and J by 4 bases. Germline CDR1 SGHTA, CDR2 FQGTGA. The chain's CDR3 is CASSLRRTGGADTQYF. The CDR3 bases are TGTGCCAGCAGCTTAAGGCGGACAGGGGGTGCAGATACGCAGTATTTT.